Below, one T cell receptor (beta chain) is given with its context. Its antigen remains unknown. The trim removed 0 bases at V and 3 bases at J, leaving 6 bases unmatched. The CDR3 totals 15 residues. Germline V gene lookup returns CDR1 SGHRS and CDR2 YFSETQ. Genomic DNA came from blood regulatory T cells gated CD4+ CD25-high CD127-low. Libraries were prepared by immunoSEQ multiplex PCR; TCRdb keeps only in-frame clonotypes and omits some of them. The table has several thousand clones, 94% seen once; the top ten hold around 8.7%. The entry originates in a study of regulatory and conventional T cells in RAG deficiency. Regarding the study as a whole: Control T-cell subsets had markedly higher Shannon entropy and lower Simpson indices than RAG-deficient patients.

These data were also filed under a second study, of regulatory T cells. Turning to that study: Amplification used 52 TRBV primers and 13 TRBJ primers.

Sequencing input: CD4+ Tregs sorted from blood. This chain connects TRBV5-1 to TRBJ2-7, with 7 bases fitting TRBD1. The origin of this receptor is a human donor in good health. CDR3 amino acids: CASSLGGGAVYEQYF. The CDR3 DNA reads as TGCGCCAGCAGCTTGGGAGGGGGCGCCGTCTACGAGCAGTACTTC. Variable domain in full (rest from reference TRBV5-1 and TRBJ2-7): KAGVTQTPRYLIKTRGQQVTLSCSPISGHRSVSWYQQTPGQGLQFLFEYFSETQRNKGNFPGRFSGRQFSNSRSEMNVSTLELGDSALYLCASSLGGGAVYEQYFGPGTRLTVT.